This T cell receptor (beta chain) was sequenced during a study of cytomegalovirus exposure and HLA in healthy donors. With 5 bases clipped from V and 3 bases from J, the junction kept 10 bases outside the gene matches. This CDR3 comprises 15 residues. Per germline, CDR1 SGHRS and CDR2 YFSETQ. PCR involved 60 Vbeta and 13 Jbeta primers. Here immunoSEQ multiplex PCR was the method, and the copy in TCRdb shows in-frame clones only, minus some. The repertoire holds fewer than 200,000 clones, with about nine tenths as singletons. The gene calls are TRBV5-1 and TRBJ1-1; 7 bases fit TRBD1. The sequencing sample was made of PBMCs. The TCR originated in a boy aged 2-15 years in good health and CMV-seronegative. CDR3 nucleotide sequence: TGCGCCAGCAGGACTTCCAACGACAGGGACACTGAAGCTTTCTTT. Protein sequence: CASRTSNDRDTEAFF.